This entry features one T cell receptor (beta chain) sequence. Its specificity is unknown. The data stem from a study of monozygotic twins with inflammatory bowel disease. Every TCR library used roughly 3,200 ng of total RNA. Via template switching, UMIs carrying a 6-nucleotide sample barcode were introduced. TCRdb reprocessed the 5' RACE reads and reports one entry per CDR3 protein, with no DNA. Recorded here are some 200,000 distinct CDR3 sequences; the top ten clones represent 1.5% to 2%. Notes on the study in general: No distinction between different T cell subtypes was possible.

This CDR3 has 13 amino acids. Germline V lookup: CDR1 PRHDT, CDR2 FYEKMQ (reference sequence). The sequence was obtained from a human donor with ulcerative colitis or Crohn's disease, or a healthy co-twin of an affected twin (not recorded which). The chain has TRBV13 and TRBJ1-1; TCRdb returns TRBD1, unconfirmable since there is no DNA. The sequencing input was blood. The CDR3 loop is CASTGFLSTEAFF.